This TCR beta chain originates from a study of blood T cells in healthy people across ages. General observations from the study: Roughly linear age-related decline in beta diversity appeared, significant by age around 36.

The CDR3 covers 14 residues. Through a sample-barcoded 5' primer and a J-beta primer mix, a second PCR was run for roughly 6 to 12 cycles. Every cDNA was tagged by a template-switch adaptor with 12 random nucleotides. TCRdb called the 5' RACE reads again in MiXCR, with one record for every CDR3 protein. The table includes 450,000 to 650,000 distinct CDR3 sequences, more than 20% detected once. This clonotype was found once. Its antigen is still unknown. Since a much larger clone is just one base distant, this may be a read error. Each of the donors had roughly 9.7 milliliters of peripheral blood drawn into EDTA-treated Vacutainer tubes. The same data also went into a second study, on T cells of mothers and their children.

This chain uses TRBV12-3 or TRBV12-4 with TRBJ2-5; D is undetermined. Gene TRBJ2-7 matches the end of the DNA better, so the J call may be wrong. Sequencing was done on a sample of blood. The sequence was obtained from a boy between 10 and 17 years old in good health. CDR3 sequence reads: CASSFYGLRYEQYF. CDR3 DNA: TGTGCCAGCAGTTTCTATGGGCTGAGATACGAGCAGTACTTC.